The rows below give T cell receptor beta chains drawn from one sample of a study of blood T cell repertoires in COVID-19. Assay used: immunoSEQ multiplex PCR; TCRdb lists only in-frame clones, some missing. Of 110,000 or so clones listed, more than 65% are singletons. Sequences were obtained from peripheral blood. The receptors derive from a man over 45 with acute or convalescent COVID-19. CDR3s include the opening cysteine and the closing phenylalanine or tryptophan. The order of the fields is clone size, D gene, J gene, V gene, CDR3 protein, CDR3 DNA. D genes are given only for firm matches. Expanded clones get a size class; other rows say once, few or many, or leave the size out.

NA | TRBD1 | TRBJ1-3 | TRBV3-1/TRBV3-2 | CASAPDRDNTIYF | TGTGCCAGCGCCCCAGACAGGGACAACACCATATATTTT
NA | TRBD1 | TRBJ1-1 | TRBV28 | CASSLLAGGTEAFF | TGTGCCAGCAGTTTATTGGCAGGGGGGACTGAAGCTTTCTTT
NA | TRBD1 | TRBJ1-2 | TRBV28 | CASTPHPRDRGDGYTF | TGTGCCAGCACCCCCCATCCCAGGGACAGGGGAGATGGCTACACCTTC
NA | TRBD1 | TRBJ2-7 | TRBV19 | CASSKLWTGLGEQYF | TGTGCCAGTAGTAAACTTTGGACAGGACTTGGGGAGCAGTACTTC
once | TRBD1 | TRBJ1-2 | TRBV5-1 | CASSLDATGVGYTF | TGCGCCAGCAGCTTGGATGCGACAGGGGTTGGCTACACCTTC
NA | NA | TRBJ2-3 | TRBV15 | CATSSVRVDSDTQYF | TGTGCCACCAGCAGCGTCAGGGTGGATTCAGATACGCAGTATTTT
NA | NA | TRBJ2-6 | TRBV5-1 | CASSLATVGANVLTF | TGCGCCAGCAGCTTGGCTACGGTTGGGGCCAACGTCCTGACTTTC
few | NA | TRBJ2-4 | TRBV5-5 | CASSLAQGQNIQYF | TGTGCCAGCAGCTTGGCGCAGGGGCAAAACATTCAGTACTTC
NA | NA | TRBJ1-1 | TRBV19 | CASSIDRQFLNTEAFF | TGTGCCAGTAGTATAGACCGACAGTTCCTGAACACTGAAGCTTTCTTT
NA | TRBD1 | TRBJ1-1 | TRBV5-4 | CASSLAAGGNTEAFF | TGTGCCAGCAGCTTGGCGGCAGGGGGCAACACTGAAGCTTTCTTT
NA | NA | TRBJ2-7 | TRBV19 | CASSTGRPGDEQYF | TGTGCCAGTAGTACCGGCAGGCCGGGGGACGAGCAGTACTTC
NA | TRBD2 | TRBJ2-3 | TRBV28 | CASSTQRGRVDTQYF | TGTGCCAGCAGTACCCAGCGGGGGAGGGTAGATACGCAGTATTTT
NA | NA | TRBJ1-5 | TRBV12-3/TRBV12-4 | CASSPQGSRPQHF | TGTGCCAGCAGTCCCCAGGGGTCACGGCCCCAGCATTTT
NA | TRBD1 | TRBJ1-2 | TRBV10-3 | CATSKGQGNPNYGYTF | TGTGCCACGAGTAAAGGACAGGGGAATCCTAACTATGGCTACACCTTC
NA | TRBD1 | TRBJ1-1 | TRBV2 | CASRGGQFEAFF | TGTGCCAGCAGGGGGGGACAGTTTGAAGCTTTCTTT
few | TRBD2 | TRBJ2-5 | TRBV3-1/TRBV3-2 | CASRPRGGRDETQYF | TGTGCCAGCAGGCCACGGGGGGGGAGAGATGAGACCCAGTACTTC
NA | TRBD1 | TRBJ2-7 | TRBV7-3 | CASSLGDSRRGFYEQYF | TGTGCCAGCAGCTTAGGGGACAGCCGAAGGGGATTCTACGAGCAGTACTTC
NA | TRBD1 | TRBJ1-6 | TRBV7-2 | CASSLQGSNSPLHF | TGTGCCAGCAGCCTACAGGGGTCCAATTCACCCCTCCACTTT
NA | TRBD2 | TRBJ2-7 | TRBV11-1 | CASSLGLAGYEQYF | TGTGCCAGCAGCTTGGGACTAGCGGGCTACGAGCAGTACTTC
few | NA | TRBJ2-3 | TRBV27 | CATRKEVTDTQYF | TGTGCCACCAGAAAAGAGGTCACCGATACGCAGTATTTT
NA | TRBD2 | TRBJ2-3 | TRBV28 | CASSLAGGPLDTQYF | TGTGCCAGCAGTCTAGCGGGGGGGCCTTTAGATACGCAGTATTTT
NA | TRBD1 | TRBJ2-6 | TRBV28 | CASRGTGGLRSGANVLTF | TGTGCCAGCAGAGGGACAGGGGGTCTCCGCTCTGGGGCCAACGTCCTGACTTTC
NA | NA | TRBJ1-3 | TRBV27 | CASSFRGDNSGNTIYF | TGTGCCAGCAGTTTCCGGGGAGACAACTCTGGAAACACCATATATTTT
NA | TRBD1 | TRBJ1-1 | TRBV9 | CASSPRQGFGTEAFF | TGTGCCAGCAGCCCCCGACAGGGTTTTGGCACTGAAGCTTTCTTT
NA | NA | TRBJ1-5 | TRBV9 | CASSPFQGSNQPQHF | TGTGCCAGCAGCCCCTTCCAGGGTAGCAATCAGCCCCAGCATTTT
NA | TRBD1 | TRBJ2-2 | TRBV11-2 | CASSPIDRVTGRELFF | TGTGCCAGCAGCCCCATAGACAGGGTAACGGGCAGGGAGCTGTTTTTT
NA | NA | TRBJ1-1 | TRBV27 | CASSQGAGAFF | TGTGCCAGCAGCCAGGGTGCGGGGGCTTTCTTT
NA | NA | TRBJ1-2 | TRBV6-5 | CASRLAGPYGYTF | TGTGCCAGCAGGCTGGCAGGCCCCTATGGCTACACCTTC
NA | TRBD1 | TRBJ1-1 | TRBV28 | CASSPLEDRVGTEAFF | TGTGCCAGCAGTCCCCTCGAGGACAGGGTCGGTACTGAAGCTTTCTTT
NA | NA | TRBJ2-5 | TRBV7-2 | CASSFNPSGTQYF | TGTGCCAGCAGCTTTAACCCCTCGGGGACCCAGTACTTC
NA | TRBD1 | TRBJ1-4 | TRBV15 | CATSRGWTGTNEKLFF | TGTGCCACCAGCAGAGGTTGGACAGGGACTAATGAAAAACTGTTTTTT
few | NA | TRBJ1-2 | TRBV7-9 | CASSPGGLNYGYTF | TGTGCCAGCAGCCCCGGGGGGCTGAACTATGGCTACACCTTC
NA | TRBD1 | TRBJ1-1 | TRBV14 | CASSGQAMTEAFF | TGTGCCAGCAGCGGACAGGCAATGACTGAAGCTTTCTTT
NA | NA | TRBJ1-2 | TRBV6-6 | CASSFPGREDGYTF | TGTGCCAGCAGTTTCCCCGGGAGGGAGGATGGCTACACCTTC
NA | NA | TRBJ1-1 | TRBV6-6 | CASSNDINTEAFF | TGTGCCAGCAGTAACGACATTAACACTGAAGCTTTCTTT
NA | NA | TRBJ2-3 | TRBV24-1 | CATSDRLRGTDTQYF | TGTGCCACCAGTGATAGACTGAGGGGCACAGATACGCAGTATTTT
NA | TRBD1 | TRBJ2-7 | TRBV16 | CASSRLGTGLRYEQYF | TGTGCCAGCAGCCGCCTCGGGACAGGGTTGAGGTACGAGCAGTACTTC
NA | NA | TRBJ1-1 | TRBV19 | CASRVSPVTEAFF | TGTGCCAGTAGAGTCTCTCCAGTCACTGAAGCTTTCTTT
NA | NA | TRBJ1-1 | TRBV4-1 | CASSQSTVNTEAFF | TGCGCCAGCAGCCAGTCTACAGTGAACACTGAAGCTTTCTTT
NA | NA | TRBJ1-2 | TRBV15 | CATSRGAGAVANYGYTF | TGTGCCACCAGCAGAGGGGCGGGTGCGGTAGCTAACTATGGCTACACCTTC
NA | NA | TRBJ2-5 | TRBV5-4 | CASSFRGAQETQYF | TGTGCCAGCAGCTTTCGCGGGGCCCAAGAGACCCAGTACTTC
NA | TRBD1 | TRBJ1-1 | TRBV28 | CASSHRGLGSTEAFF | TGTGCCAGCAGCCACAGGGGGCTTGGTAGCACTGAAGCTTTCTTT
NA | NA | TRBJ2-5 | TRBV9 | CASSVGPGEETQYF | TGTGCCAGCAGCGTAGGTCCGGGGGAAGAGACCCAGTACTTC
NA | NA | TRBJ1-2 | TRBV3-1/TRBV3-2 | CASSQDPFPRGYTF | TGTGCCAGCAGCCAAGATCCATTTCCCCGGGGCTACACCTTC
few | NA | TRBJ1-1 | TRBV10-2 | CASSESMRGWDTEAFF | TGCGCCAGCAGTGAGTCGATGAGGGGGTGGGACACTGAAGCTTTCTTT